This T cell receptor (beta chain) was captured in a study of OX40 agonist ivuxolimab in advanced cancers. Study-wide findings and caveats: The average count of expanded clones was higher among CD8+ T cells than among CD4+. At 0.1 to 3.0 mg/kg and by week 6, clonal expansion occurred in CD4+ and CD8+ blood T cells.

The germline CDR1 and CDR2 sequences are MNHEY and SVGAGI. CDR3 size: 15 residues. Trimming took off 8 bases at V and 0 bases at J, with 16 bases between the two ends. No patient had autoimmune disease or received systemic immunosuppression. Profiled with immunoSEQ multiplex PCR; TCRdb holds only in-frame clones, not every one. The sample includes approximately 23,000 clones, around 90% seen only once; the top ten take approximately 9.6%. Note on this clone: Antigen unknown.

The V gene is TRBV6-5, the J gene TRBJ1-1, with D hard to call. Here the sequenced sample was CD4+ or CD8+ T cells sorted from blood, taken in a trial of the OX40 agonist ivuxolimab. The receptor's source is an adult with an advanced solid tumor such as melanoma, head and neck, liver or kidney cancer. The CDR3 sequence: CASCRLGLMNTEAFF. Written as DNA, the CDR3 is TGTGCCAGCTGCCGCCTCGGGCTTATGAACACTGAAGCTTTCTTT.